This is a list of T cell receptor beta chains from one sample in a study of vaccination and CD4 T cells after COVID-19. Via MiXCR, TCRdb re-called the PCR reads, giving one row per CDR3 protein. The repertoire holds approximately 9,800 distinct CDR3 sequences, with roughly 33% as singletons. These receptors have no known antigen. The sequencing input was CD4+ T cells from blood, cultured in vitro. Receptors originate from a human donor in good health. CDR3s include the opening cysteine and the closing phenylalanine or tryptophan. The order of the fields is CDR3 DNA, CDR3 protein, J gene, V gene, clone size, D gene. D genes are given only for firm matches. Only part of the rows carry a size: once, few, many, or a class if the clone is expanded.

DNA: TGTGCCAGCAGTGACTCGATCGGGTCTTACAATGAGCAGTTCTTC
CDR3: CASSDSIGSYNEQFF
J: TRBJ2-1
V: TRBV6-4
size: .
D: .

DNA: TGCAGTGCTAGAGATGGGCGGGAGCACACCGGGGAGCTGTTTTTT
CDR3: CSARDGREHTGELFF
J: TRBJ2-2
V: TRBV20-1
size: few
D: TRBD2

DNA: TGTGCCAGCAGCTTAAGACTAGTCGATGAGCAGTTCTTC
CDR3: CASSLRLVDEQFF
J: TRBJ2-1
V: TRBV7-9
size: .
D: .

DNA: TGCAGTGCGGTCCGGGACAGGGATGGCTACACCTTC
CDR3: CSAVRDRDGYTF
J: TRBJ1-2
V: TRBV20-1
size: .
D: TRBD1

DNA: TGCGCCAGCAGCTTGGCCTCGGGAACCTACGAGCAGTACTTC
CDR3: CASSLASGTYEQYF
J: TRBJ2-7
V: TRBV5-1
size: once
D: .

DNA: TGTGCCACCAGTGATCCGGGACTAGGGTGGGAGCAGTTCTTC
CDR3: CATSDPGLGWEQFF
J: TRBJ2-1
V: TRBV24-1
size: .
D: TRBD2

DNA: TGCAGTGCTAGGGTTGGAAGTACTGAAGCTTTCTTT
CDR3: CSARVGSTEAFF
J: TRBJ1-1
V: TRBV20-1
size: few
D: .

DNA: TGTGCCAGCAGTGAGGGGAACGGTCAGCCCCAGCATTTT
CDR3: CASSEGNGQPQHF
J: TRBJ1-5
V: TRBV6-4
size: few
D: .

DNA: TGTGCCAGCAGCCGAGCGGGAGGTACGGAGACCCAGTACTTC
CDR3: CASSRAGGTETQYF
J: TRBJ2-5
V: TRBV5-4
size: few
D: TRBD2

DNA: TGTGCCAGCAGCTGCTACTTGGATTACAGGGGGCGGGGGTCACCCCTCCACTTT
CDR3: CASSCYLDYRGRGSPLHF
J: TRBJ1-6
V: TRBV7-3
size: few
D: TRBD1

DNA: TGTGCCAGCAGTTTCCGGGGGAACACTGAAGCTTTCTTT
CDR3: CASSFRGNTEAFF
J: TRBJ1-1
V: TRBV28
size: few
D: .

DNA: TGTGCCAGCAGCCCCTCCGGGACAGGGGGCTACACCTTC
CDR3: CASSPSGTGGYTF
J: TRBJ1-2
V: TRBV11-2
size: few
D: TRBD1

DNA: TGTGCCAGCAGCTTAGGTCGGGGACAGGGAGTCCACGAGCAGTACTTC
CDR3: CASSLGRGQGVHEQYF
J: TRBJ2-7
V: TRBV7-3
size: .
D: TRBD1

DNA: TGTGCCAGCAGTTACGACAAATACACCGGGGAGCTGTTTTTT
CDR3: CASSYDKYTGELFF
J: TRBJ2-2
V: TRBV6-2/TRBV6-3
size: .
D: .

DNA: TGTGCCAGTACCCCCGGACAGTATAGCAATCAGCCCCAGCATTTT
CDR3: CASTPGQYSNQPQHF
J: TRBJ1-5
V: TRBV19
size: .
D: .

DNA: TGTGCCACCAGTGATCCCCTACTAGCGGGAGTCAATGAGCAGTTCTTC
CDR3: CATSDPLLAGVNEQFF
J: TRBJ2-1
V: TRBV24-1
size: .
D: TRBD2

DNA: TGTGCCAGCTCACCACCGAAAGTAGGAGCTGAGCAGTTCTTC
CDR3: CASSPPKVGAEQFF
J: TRBJ2-1
V: TRBV18
size: .
D: .

DNA: TGTGCCATCAGCAGGGATCGGACGGAACCCTCATCTGGCTACACCTTC
CDR3: CAISRDRTEPSSGYTF
J: TRBJ1-2
V: TRBV10-3
size: few
D: .

DNA: TGCAGTGCTACCCGGGGGCCTAGCACAGATACGCAGTATTTT
CDR3: CSATRGPSTDTQYF
J: TRBJ2-3
V: TRBV20-1
size: few
D: .

DNA: TGTGCCAGCAGCTTTTACAGGGAGTACTCTGGGGCCAACGTCCTGACTTTC
CDR3: CASSFYREYSGANVLTF
J: TRBJ2-6
V: TRBV7-2
size: .
D: .

DNA: TGCAGTGCTAGTCCGTTGCAAGCCGGACTTAGATCTGGAAACACCATATATTTT
CDR3: CSASPLQAGLRSGNTIYF
J: TRBJ1-3
V: TRBV20-1
size: .
D: .

DNA: TGTGCCAGCAGCCCAGCCGGGGCGCAGTATTTT
CDR3: CASSPAGAQYF
J: TRBJ2-3
V: TRBV2
size: .
D: .

DNA: TGTGCCAGCACCCAACCGCTTGCGGCCAGCTACGAGCAGTACTTC
CDR3: CASTQPLAASYEQYF
J: TRBJ2-7
V: TRBV28
size: .
D: .

DNA: TGCAGTGCTAGGAAGGAGGGTAGTGAGCAGTTCTTC
CDR3: CSARKEGSEQFF
J: TRBJ2-1
V: TRBV20-1
size: .
D: .